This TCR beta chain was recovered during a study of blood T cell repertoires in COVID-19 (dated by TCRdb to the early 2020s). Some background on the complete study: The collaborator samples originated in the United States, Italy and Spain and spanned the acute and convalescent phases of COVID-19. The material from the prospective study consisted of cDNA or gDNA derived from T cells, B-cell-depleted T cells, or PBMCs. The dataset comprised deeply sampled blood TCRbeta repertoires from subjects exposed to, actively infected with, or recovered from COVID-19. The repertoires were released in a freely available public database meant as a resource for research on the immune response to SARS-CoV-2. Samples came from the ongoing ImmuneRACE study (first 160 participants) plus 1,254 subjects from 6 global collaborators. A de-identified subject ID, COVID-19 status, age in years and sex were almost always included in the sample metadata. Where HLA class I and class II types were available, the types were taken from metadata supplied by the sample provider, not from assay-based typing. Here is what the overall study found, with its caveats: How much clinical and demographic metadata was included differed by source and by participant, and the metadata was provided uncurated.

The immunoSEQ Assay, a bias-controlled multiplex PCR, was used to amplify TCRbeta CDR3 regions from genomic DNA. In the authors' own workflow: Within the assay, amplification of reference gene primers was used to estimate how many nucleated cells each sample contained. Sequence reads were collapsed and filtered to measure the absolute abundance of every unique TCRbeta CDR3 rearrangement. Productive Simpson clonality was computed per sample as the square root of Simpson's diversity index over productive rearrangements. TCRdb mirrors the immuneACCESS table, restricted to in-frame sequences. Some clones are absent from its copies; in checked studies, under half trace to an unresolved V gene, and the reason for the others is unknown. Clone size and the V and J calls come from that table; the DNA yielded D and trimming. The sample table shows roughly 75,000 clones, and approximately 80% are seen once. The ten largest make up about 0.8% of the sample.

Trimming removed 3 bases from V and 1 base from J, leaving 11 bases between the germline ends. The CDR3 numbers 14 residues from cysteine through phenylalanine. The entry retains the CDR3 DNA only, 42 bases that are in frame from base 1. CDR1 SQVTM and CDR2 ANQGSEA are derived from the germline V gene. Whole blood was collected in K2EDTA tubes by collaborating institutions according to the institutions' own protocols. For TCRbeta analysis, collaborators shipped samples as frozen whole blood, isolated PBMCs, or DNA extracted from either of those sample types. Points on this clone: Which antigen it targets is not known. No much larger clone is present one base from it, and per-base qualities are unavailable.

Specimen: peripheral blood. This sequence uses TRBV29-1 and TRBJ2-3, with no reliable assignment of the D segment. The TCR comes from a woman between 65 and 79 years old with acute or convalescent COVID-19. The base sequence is TGCAGCGTTGATGCTGAGTTCCGCACAGATACGCAGTATTTT. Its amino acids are CSVDAEFRTDTQYF.